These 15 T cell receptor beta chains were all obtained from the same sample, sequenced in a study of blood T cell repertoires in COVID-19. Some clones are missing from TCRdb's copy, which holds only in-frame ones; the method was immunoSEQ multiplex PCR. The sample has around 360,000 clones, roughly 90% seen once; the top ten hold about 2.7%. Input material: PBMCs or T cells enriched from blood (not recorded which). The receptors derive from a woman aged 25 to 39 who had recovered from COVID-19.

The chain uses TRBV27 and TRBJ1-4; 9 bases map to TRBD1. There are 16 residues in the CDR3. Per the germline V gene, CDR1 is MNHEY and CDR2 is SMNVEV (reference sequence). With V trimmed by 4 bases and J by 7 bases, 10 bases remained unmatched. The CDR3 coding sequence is TGTGCCAGCAGTTCAGGGGCCGGGACAGGGAGTGAAAAACTGTTTTTT. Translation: CASSSGAGTGSEKLFF.

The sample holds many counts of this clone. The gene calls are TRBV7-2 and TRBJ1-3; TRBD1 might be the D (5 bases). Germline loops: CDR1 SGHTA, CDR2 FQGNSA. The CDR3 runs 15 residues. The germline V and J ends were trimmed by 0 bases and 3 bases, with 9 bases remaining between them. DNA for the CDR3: TGTGCCAGCAGCTTAGCAGCAGGGTATGGAAACACCATATATTTT. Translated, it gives CASSLAAGYGNTIYF.

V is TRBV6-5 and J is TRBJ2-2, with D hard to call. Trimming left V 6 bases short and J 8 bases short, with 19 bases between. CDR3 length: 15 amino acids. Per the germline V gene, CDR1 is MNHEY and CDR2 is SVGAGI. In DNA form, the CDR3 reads TGTGCCAGCAGGGGTGGCCCGCCAGACATTGGGGAGCTGTTTTTT. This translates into CASRGGPPDIGELFF.

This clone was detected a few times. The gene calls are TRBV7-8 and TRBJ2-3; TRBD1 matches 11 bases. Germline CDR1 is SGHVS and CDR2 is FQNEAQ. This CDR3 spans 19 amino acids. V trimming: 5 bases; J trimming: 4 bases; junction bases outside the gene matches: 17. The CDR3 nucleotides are TGTGCCAGCAGCCAAAGACTAAGCGGCGGGACAGGGGGACCAGATACGCAGTATTTT. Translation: CASSQRLSGGTGGPDTQYF. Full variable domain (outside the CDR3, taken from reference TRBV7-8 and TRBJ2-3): GAGVSQSPRYKVAKRGQDVALRCDPISGHVSLFWYQQALGQGPEFLTYFQNEAQLDKSGLPSDRFFAERPEGSVSTLKIQRTQQEDSAVYLCASSQRLSGGTGGPDTQYFGPGTRLTVL.

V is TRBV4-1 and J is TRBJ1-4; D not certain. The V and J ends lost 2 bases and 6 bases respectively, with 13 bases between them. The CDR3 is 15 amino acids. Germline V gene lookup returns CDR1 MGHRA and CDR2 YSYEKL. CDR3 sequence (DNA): TGCGCCAGCAGCCAAATCATCAACTCGGATGAAAAACTGTTTTTT. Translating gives CASSQIINSDEKLFF.

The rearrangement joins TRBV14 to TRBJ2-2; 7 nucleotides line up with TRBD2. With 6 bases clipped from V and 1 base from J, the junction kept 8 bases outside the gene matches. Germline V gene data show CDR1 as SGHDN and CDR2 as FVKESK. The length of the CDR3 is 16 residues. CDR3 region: CASRSIGEGNTGELFF. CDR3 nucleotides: TGTGCCAGCAGATCTATCGGGGAGGGGAACACCGGGGAGCTGTTTTTT.

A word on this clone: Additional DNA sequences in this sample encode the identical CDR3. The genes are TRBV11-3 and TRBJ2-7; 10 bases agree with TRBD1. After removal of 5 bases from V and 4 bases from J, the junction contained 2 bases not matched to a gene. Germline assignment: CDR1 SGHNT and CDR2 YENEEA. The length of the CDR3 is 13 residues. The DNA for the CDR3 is TGTGCCAGCAGCCCGGGACAGGGGTACGAGCAGTACTTC. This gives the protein CASSPGQGYEQYF.

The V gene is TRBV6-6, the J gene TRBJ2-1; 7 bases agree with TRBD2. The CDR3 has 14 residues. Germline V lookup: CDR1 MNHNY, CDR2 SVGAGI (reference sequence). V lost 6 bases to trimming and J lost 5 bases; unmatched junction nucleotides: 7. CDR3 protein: CASREGGGDNEQFF. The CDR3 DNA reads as TGTGCCAGCAGAGAAGGTGGGGGGGACAATGAGCAGTTCTTC.

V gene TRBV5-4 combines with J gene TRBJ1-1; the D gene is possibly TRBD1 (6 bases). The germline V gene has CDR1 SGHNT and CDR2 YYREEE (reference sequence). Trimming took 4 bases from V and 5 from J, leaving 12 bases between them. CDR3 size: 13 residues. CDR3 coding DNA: TGTGCCAGCAGCGCCACAAGGGGGACTGAAGCTTTCTTT. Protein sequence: CASSATRGTEAFF. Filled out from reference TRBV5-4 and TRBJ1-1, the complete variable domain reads ETGVTQSPTHLIKTRGQQVTLRCSSQSGHNTVSWYQQALGQGPQFIFQYYREEENGRGNFPPRFSGLQFPNYSSELNVNALELDDSALYLCASSATRGTEAFFGQGTRLTVV.

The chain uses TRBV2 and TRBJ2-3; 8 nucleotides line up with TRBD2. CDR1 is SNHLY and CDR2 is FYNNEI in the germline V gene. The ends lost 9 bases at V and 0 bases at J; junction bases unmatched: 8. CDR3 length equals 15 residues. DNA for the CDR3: TGTGCCAGAGGTTTCGGGGGGGTTAGCACAGATACGCAGTATTTT. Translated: CARGFGGVSTDTQYF.

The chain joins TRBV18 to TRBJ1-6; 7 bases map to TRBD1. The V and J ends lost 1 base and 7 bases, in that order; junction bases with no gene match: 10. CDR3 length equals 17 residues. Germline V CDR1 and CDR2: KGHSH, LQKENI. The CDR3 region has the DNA TGTGCCAGCTCACCACTCCCGGGACAGAGCTCCAATTCACCCCTCCACTTT. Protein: CASSPLPGQSSNSPLHF.

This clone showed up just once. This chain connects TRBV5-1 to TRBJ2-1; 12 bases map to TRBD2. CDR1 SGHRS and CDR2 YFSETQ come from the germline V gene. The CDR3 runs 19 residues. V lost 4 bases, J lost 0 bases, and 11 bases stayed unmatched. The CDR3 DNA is TGCGCCAGCAGCCCCTTACCGGGACTAGCGGGCAGCTCCTACAATGAGCAGTTCTTC. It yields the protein CASSPLPGLAGSSYNEQFF.

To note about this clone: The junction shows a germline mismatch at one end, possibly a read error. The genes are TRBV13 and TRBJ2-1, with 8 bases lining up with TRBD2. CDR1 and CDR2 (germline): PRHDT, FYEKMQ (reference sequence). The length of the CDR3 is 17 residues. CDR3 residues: CASSPPGASGSFNEQFF. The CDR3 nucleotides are TGTGCCAGCAGCCCCCCAGGAGCTAGCGGGTCCTTCAATGAGCAGTTCTTC. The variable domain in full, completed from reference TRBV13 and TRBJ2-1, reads AAGVIQSPRHLIKEKRETATLKCYPIPRHDTVYWYQQGPGQDPQFLISFYEKMQSDKGSIPDRFSAQQFSDYHSELNMSSLELGDSALYFCASSPPGASGSFNEQFFGPGTRLTVL.

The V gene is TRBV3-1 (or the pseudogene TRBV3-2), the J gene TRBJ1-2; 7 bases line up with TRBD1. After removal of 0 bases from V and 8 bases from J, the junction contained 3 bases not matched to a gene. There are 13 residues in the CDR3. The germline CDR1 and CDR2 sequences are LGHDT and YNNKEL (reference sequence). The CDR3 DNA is TGTGCCAGCAGCCAAGACCCACAGGGGGGCTACACCTTC. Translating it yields CASSQDPQGGYTF.

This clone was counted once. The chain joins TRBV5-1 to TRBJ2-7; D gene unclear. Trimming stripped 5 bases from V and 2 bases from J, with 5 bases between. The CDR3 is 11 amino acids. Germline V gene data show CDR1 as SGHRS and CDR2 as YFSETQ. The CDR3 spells CASRLTYEQYF. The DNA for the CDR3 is TGCGCCAGCAGATTAACCTACGAGCAGTACTTC.